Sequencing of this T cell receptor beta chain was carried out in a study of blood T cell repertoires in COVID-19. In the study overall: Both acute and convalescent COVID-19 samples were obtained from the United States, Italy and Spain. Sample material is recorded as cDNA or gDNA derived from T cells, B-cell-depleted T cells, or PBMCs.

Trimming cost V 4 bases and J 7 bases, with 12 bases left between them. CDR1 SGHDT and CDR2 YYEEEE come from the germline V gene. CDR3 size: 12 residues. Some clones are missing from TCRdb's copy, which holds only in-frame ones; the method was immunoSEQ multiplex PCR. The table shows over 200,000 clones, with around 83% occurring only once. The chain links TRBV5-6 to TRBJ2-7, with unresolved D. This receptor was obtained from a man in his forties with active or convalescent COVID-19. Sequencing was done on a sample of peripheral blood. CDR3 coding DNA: TGTGCCAGCAGCCTAACTTCCGCGGAGCAGTACTTC. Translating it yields CASSLTSAEQYF.